This entry concerns a single T cell receptor beta chain. Its target is unknown. The data were taken from a study of cytomegalovirus exposure and HLA in healthy donors. Study-level information: In an early release, HLA-typed donors contributed tens of millions of unique TCR sequences.

Study results and limitations: The only immune exposure information that was available was CMV serostatus. In a later analysis, productive TCRs from donors in an Asian-associated ancestry cluster reportedly carried fewer N-insertions than the cohort mean. The productive fraction for most TCR beta V segments was about 90% or about 30% in an earlier analysis.

The V and J ends lost 1 base and 5 bases, in that order; junction bases with no gene match: 3. Germline V gene data show CDR1 as LNHDA and CDR2 as SQIVND (reference sequence). The CDR3 is 16 residues long. The PCR employed 60 Vbeta primers together with 13 Jbeta primers. Libraries were prepared by immunoSEQ multiplex PCR; TCRdb keeps only in-frame clonotypes and omits some of them. The sample holds roughly 100,000 clones; around 86% are singletons and the top ten take 3.7%. The TCR originated in a female donor in good health and CMV-seropositive. What was sequenced was PBMCs. The chain couples TRBV19 to TRBJ2-3, with 13 positions matching TRBD2. CDR3 in amino acids: CASSIGRTSGGDTQYF. The DNA of the CDR3 is TGTGCCAGTAGTATAGGTAGGACTAGCGGGGGAGATACGCAGTATTTT.